This is a list of T cell receptor beta chains from one sample in a study of blood T cell repertoires in COVID-19. TCRdb keeps only in-frame clones here, not all; method: immunoSEQ multiplex PCR. The sample lists about 200,000 clones, roughly 79% occurring once. The sample taken for sequencing was peripheral blood. These receptor sequences come from a human donor with acute or convalescent COVID-19. The donor label of this sample is uncertain. Each CDR3 is given with its conserved first and last residue. The order of the fields is CDR3 length, D gene, V gene, J gene, CDR3 protein, CDR3 DNA. The D gene is left open where the match is weak.

13	TRBD1	TRBV2	TRBJ2-1	CASSGDSTDEQFF	TGTGCCAGCAGTGGGGACAGTACTGATGAGCAGTTCTTC
14	NA	TRBV25-1	TRBJ2-3	CASSRRDGTDTQYF	TGTGCCAGTTCGCGGCGGGACGGCACAGATACGCAGTATTTT
13	NA	TRBV5-1	TRBJ2-5	CASSLAGGETQYF	TGCGCCAGCAGCTTGGCCGGAGGTGAGACCCAGTACTTC
14	TRBD2	TRBV7-2	TRBJ2-7	CASSLTSGPYEQYF	TGTGCCAGCAGCTTGACTAGCGGGCCCTACGAGCAGTACTTC
14	NA	TRBV27	TRBJ1-2	CASSLYRDNYGYTF	TGTGCCAGCAGTTTATACAGGGACAACTATGGCTACACCTTC
15	TRBD2	TRBV11-1	TRBJ2-5	CASSQLAGGPGTQYF	TGTGCCAGCAGCCAACTAGCGGGAGGGCCCGGGACCCAGTACTTC
15	TRBD2	TRBV19	TRBJ2-7	CASSTSTSGLSEQYF	TGTGCCAGTAGCACGTCGACTAGCGGGTTAAGCGAGCAGTACTTC
12	NA	TRBV7-8	TRBJ1-1	CATLIGGTEAFF	TGTGCCACTCTTATAGGGGGCACTGAAGCTTTCTTT
11	NA	TRBV24-1	TRBJ1-5	CAQAQNQPQHF	TGTGCCCAAGCTCAAAATCAGCCCCAGCATTTT
12	NA	TRBV19	TRBJ1-5	CASSIEDQPQHF	TGTGCCAGTAGTATCGAGGATCAGCCCCAGCATTTT
15	TRBD1	TRBV30	TRBJ2-3	CAWSVPGGMADTQYF	TGTGCCTGGAGTGTACCAGGGGGTATGGCAGATACGCAGTATTTT
16	NA	TRBV4-2	TRBJ1-3	CASSQESGSSGNTIYF	TGTGCCAGCAGCCAAGAGTCGGGGAGCTCTGGAAACACCATATATTTT
16	TRBD2	TRBV5-1	TRBJ2-3	CASSSGTSGRFDTQYF	TGCGCCAGCAGCTCGGGGACTAGCGGGAGATTTGATACGCAGTATTTT
15	NA	TRBV18	TRBJ2-3	CASSRGADHTDTQYF	TGTGCCAGCTCCCGTGGGGCAGACCACACAGATACGCAGTATTTT
15	TRBD2	TRBV30	TRBJ2-1	CAWSARAGGSYEQFF	TGTGCCTGGAGCGCTCGGGCCGGCGGGAGCTATGAGCAGTTCTTC
17	NA	TRBV30	TRBJ1-3	CAWSVPYLTISGNTIYF	TGTGCCTGGAGTGTACCCTACCTCACCATCTCTGGAAACACCATATATTTT
13	NA	TRBV5-1	TRBJ1-2	CASSLAGEIGYTF	TGCGCCAGCAGCTTGGCCGGGGAGATTGGCTACACCTTC
16	NA	TRBV4-3	TRBJ2-1	CASSQRWEGGGNEQFF	TGCGCCAGCAGCCAGAGATGGGAGGGAGGGGGGAATGAGCAGTTCTTC
15	TRBD1	TRBV7-2	TRBJ1-2	CASSLQGAQNYGYTF	TGTGCCAGCAGCTTACAGGGGGCGCAGAACTATGGCTACACCTTC
14	TRBD2	TRBV14	TRBJ2-7	CASRLTSVSTKQYF	TGTGCCAGCAGGCTGACTAGCGTATCTACGAAGCAGTACTTC
14	NA	TRBV7-9	TRBJ2-2	CASSVQVPTGELFF	TGTGCCAGCAGCGTACAGGTACCCACCGGGGAGCTGTTTTTT
14	TRBD1	TRBV2	TRBJ1-1	CASSEAWGQREAFF	TGTGCCAGCAGTGAAGCTTGGGGACAGAGGGAAGCTTTCTTT
16	TRBD2	TRBV4-2	TRBJ2-7	CASSQLSGTSGYAQYF	TGTGCCAGCAGCCAACTTTCCGGGACTAGCGGCTACGCGCAGTACTTC